The entry below gives a single T cell receptor (beta chain) sequence along with its context. The entry originates in a study of blood T cell repertoires in COVID-19. The wider study: In each case, the material was cDNA or gDNA derived from T cells, B-cell-depleted T cells, or PBMCs.

Assay: immunoSEQ multiplex PCR; the TCRdb copy retains only in-frame clones and omits some. Of over 150,000 clones in the sample, around 83% were seen once. CDR3 length: 13 residues. J lost 1 base, V lost 6 bases, and 2 bases had no gene match. Per the germline V gene, CDR1 is ENHRY and CDR2 is SYGVKD. The sequence came from a human donor in a cohort sampled during active COVID-19. Sequences were obtained from peripheral blood. The chain employs TRBV10-3 and TRBJ2-7; 8 bases are shared with TRBD1. The CDR3 region is CAIRTGVSYEQYF. Written as DNA, the CDR3 is TGTGCCATCAGGACAGGGGTGTCCTACGAGCAGTACTTC.